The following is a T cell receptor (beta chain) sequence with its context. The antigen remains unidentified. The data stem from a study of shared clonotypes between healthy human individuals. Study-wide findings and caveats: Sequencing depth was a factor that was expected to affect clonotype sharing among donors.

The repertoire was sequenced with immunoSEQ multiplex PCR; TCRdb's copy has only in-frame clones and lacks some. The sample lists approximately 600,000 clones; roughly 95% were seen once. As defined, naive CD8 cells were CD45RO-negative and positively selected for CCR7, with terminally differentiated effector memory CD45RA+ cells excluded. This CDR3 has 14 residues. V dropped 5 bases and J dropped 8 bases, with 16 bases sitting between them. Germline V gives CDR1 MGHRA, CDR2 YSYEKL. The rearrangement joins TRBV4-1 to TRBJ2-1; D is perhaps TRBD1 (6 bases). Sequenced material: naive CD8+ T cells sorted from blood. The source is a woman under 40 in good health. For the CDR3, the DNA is TGCGCCAGCAGCTTAGGGGCCCACAGGGATGAGCAGTTCTTC. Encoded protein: CASSLGAHRDEQFF.